One sample yielded the 5 T cell receptor beta chains listed below, sequenced in a study of blood T cell repertoires in COVID-19. Generated by immunoSEQ multiplex PCR, the TCRdb table keeps only in-frame clones and is missing some. The sample lists around 20,000 clones, approximately 81% occurring once. Sequencing was done on a sample of peripheral blood. The origin of the receptors is a man aged 35 to 55 with acute or convalescent COVID-19.

This clone showed up just once. V usage is TRBV24-1 and J usage is TRBJ2-3; D uncertain. V lost 4 bases and J lost 9, with 16 bases in between. CDR3 length: 14 residues. Germline V CDR1 and CDR2: KGHDR, SFDVKD. The CDR3 DNA reads TGTGCCACCAGTGACGGCACTACCCGGAGCACGCAGTATTTT. This gives the protein CATSDGTTRSTQYF.

This clone showed up just a few times. This chain links TRBV5-4 with TRBJ2-2; 10 nucleotides line up with TRBD1. The ends lost 0 bases at V and 2 bases at J; junction bases unmatched: 1. CDR3 length equals 16 residues. Germline-derived CDR1 and CDR2 are SGHNT and YYREEE (reference sequence). CDR3 nucleotides: TGTGCCAGCAGCTTGGGACAGGGGGCAAACACCGGGGAGCTGTTTTTT. It translates to CASSLGQGANTGELFF. The whole variable domain, filled in from reference TRBV5-4 and TRBJ2-2, reads ETGVTQSPTHLIKTRGQQVTLRCSSQSGHNTVSWYQQALGQGPQFIFQYYREEENGRGNFPPRFSGLQFPNYSSELNVNALELDDSALYLCASSLGQGANTGELFFGEGSRLTVL.

The chain joins TRBV4-1 to TRBJ1-4, with D tentatively TRBD1 (5 bases). The germline V gene has CDR1 MGHRA and CDR2 YSYEKL. The CDR3 spans 18 residues. V lost 4 bases and J 2 bases, leaving 20 bases between the germline ends. For the CDR3, the DNA is TGCGCCAGCAGCCCCACCCACGGGGGGTTTTCGACTAATGAAAAACTGTTTTTT. Encoded protein: CASSPTHGGFSTNEKLFF.

The chain uses TRBV12-3 or TRBV12-4 and TRBJ1-2, with a weak D call TRBD1 (5 bases). Between the trimmed V and J ends, which lost 6 bases and 7 bases, there was a span of 15 bases. There are 13 residues in the CDR3. The CDR3 sequence: CASSPWGGTGYTF. The CDR3 DNA reads TGTGCCAGCAGCCCATGGGGGGGAACTGGCTACACCTTC.

This chain connects TRBV24-1 to TRBJ2-1, with TRBD2 matching 12 bases. The CDR3 loop spans 18 amino acids. J lost 0 bases, V lost 9 bases, and 11 bases had no gene match. CDR1 is KGHDR and CDR2 is SFDVKD in the germline V gene. CDR3 protein: CATGTGTSGLSSYNEQFF. The CDR3 coding sequence is TGTGCCACCGGGACCGGGACTAGCGGGTTGAGCTCCTACAATGAGCAGTTCTTC.